Following are 26 T cell receptor beta chains from one sample sequenced in a study of CD8 T cells in ankylosing spondylitis. MiXCR, applied by TCRdb to the 5' RACE reads, yields one record per CDR3 protein. The data hold roughly 240,000 distinct CDR3 sequences, with around 8% observed a single time. The sequenced material came from blood, either unsorted or a sorted T cell fraction (not recorded which). These receptors all come from a female donor with ankylosing spondylitis or in good health (not recorded which).

This clonotype was seen repeatedly, ten times or more. This chain connects TRBV24-1 to TRBJ2-2, with a possible D match to TRBD1 (6 bases). The germline gives CDR1 KGHDR, CDR2 SFDVKD. V was trimmed by 4 bases and J by 1 base, leaving 9 bases between them. The CDR3 consists of 15 residues. The CDR3 spells CATSEPTGNTGELFF. CDR3 nucleotides: TGTGCCACCAGTGAGCCGACAGGGAACACCGGGGAGCTGTTTTTT.

This clonotype occurred many times. The chain uses TRBV10-3 and TRBJ2-4; 7 positions match TRBD2. This CDR3 comprises 14 residues. Unmatched junction bases numbered 13, after V lost 11 bases and J lost 6 bases. Germline values: CDR1 ENHRY, CDR2 SYGVKD. CDR3 coding DNA: TGTGCCGCCGGTGGGCAAGCGGGGATAAACATTCAGTACTTC. Translation: CAAGGQAGINIQYF.

This clonotype was recorded at least ten times. This chain connects TRBV29-1 to TRBJ2-2; tentatively, D is TRBD1 (5 bases). This CDR3 is 14 amino acids long. Trimming removed 7 bases from V and 0 bases from J, with 12 bases in between. Germline CDR1 SQVTM, CDR2 ANQGSEA. The CDR3 spells CSAETATNTGELFF. CDR3 DNA: TGCAGCGCCGAGACAGCAACGAACACCGGGGAGCTGTTTTTT.

This clonotype has at least ten counts. The V gene is TRBV5-1, the J gene TRBJ2-1, with 7 bases identical to TRBD2. Germline V gene sequence: CDR1 SGHRS, CDR2 YFSETQ. CDR3 length equals 17 residues. V lost 2 bases to trimming and J lost 10 bases; unmatched junction nucleotides: 18. The CDR3 sequence is CASSFGHAGDKVREQFF. CDR3 DNA: TGCGCCAGCAGCTTTGGGCATGCGGGAGATAAAGTCAGGGAGCAGTTCTTC.

The chain has TRBV20-1 and TRBJ2-2; 13 bases line up with TRBD2. Germline trimming cut 5 bases from V and 5 bases from J; bases unmatched to any gene: 5. CDR1 is DFQATT, CDR2 SNEGSKA, per germline (reference sequence). This CDR3 is 15 amino acids long. The CDR3 DNA sequence: TGCAGTGCTGGACTAGCGGGAGCAAATACCGGGGAGCTGTTTTTT. Its protein is CSAGLAGANTGELFF.

The sample holds many counts of this clonotype. The rearrangement uses TRBV6-5 and TRBJ2-3, with D unclear. Germline V gene sequence: CDR1 MNHEY, CDR2 SVGAGI. This CDR3 spans 18 amino acids. V lost 0 bases and J lost 3, with 19 bases in between. The CDR3 bases are TGTGCCAGCAGTTACTCGTTTCTTCGAGAAAGCATAACAGATACGCAGTATTTT. As protein: CASSYSFLRESITDTQYF.

The V call is TRBV10-2, the J call TRBJ1-5; D possibly corresponds to TRBD1 (6 bases). Trimming shortened V by 10 bases and J by 2 bases, and 18 bases separated the two germline ends. This CDR3 contains 15 residues. The germline CDR1 and CDR2 sequences are WSHSY and SAAADI. CDR3 loop: CATGGFGAGNQPQHF. CDR3 sequence (DNA): TGCGCCACGGGGGGCTTCGGGGCGGGCAATCAGCCCCAGCATTTT.

The chain joins TRBV6-1 to TRBJ2-2; 7 positions agree with TRBD2. The length of the CDR3 is 16 residues. Germline lookup yields CDR1 MNHNS and CDR2 SASEGT. Germline trimming cut 2 bases from V and 5 bases from J; bases unmatched to any gene: 8. This CDR3 reads CASSELGGSWTGELFF. For the CDR3, the DNA is TGTGCCAGCAGTGAACTCGGCGGGAGTTGGACCGGGGAGCTGTTTTTT.

The chain employs TRBV12-3 or TRBV12-4 and TRBJ2-4; 8 bases are a match to TRBD2. There are 16 residues in the CDR3. The J segment lost 7 bases and the V segment lost 2 bases, leaving 10 bases of the junction unmatched. Here the CDR3 reads CASSLRAGGRLNIQYF. In DNA, the CDR3 is TGTGCCAGCAGTTTAAGAGCGGGCGGGAGGTTGAACATTCAGTACTTC.

This clonotype was seen many times. The V gene is TRBV9, the J gene TRBJ1-5, with 8 bases matching TRBD1. Germline V lookup: CDR1 SGDLS, CDR2 YYNGEE. J was trimmed by 9 bases and V by 3 bases; bases with no gene match: 11. This CDR3 is 15 amino acids long. CDR3 bases: TGTGCCAGCAGCGCCGAAGGACAGGGAGGATTGCCCCAGCATTTT. This codes for CASSAEGQGGLPQHF. The whole variable domain, filled in from reference TRBV9 and TRBJ1-5, reads DSGVTQTPKHLITATGQRVTLRCSPRSGDLSVYWYQQSLDQGLQFLIQYYNGEERAKGNILERFSAQQFPDLHSELNLSSLELGDSALYFCASSAEGQGGLPQHFGDGTRLSIL.

A note on this clonotype: A read error may be the cause here, since a much bigger clone is one base away. The chain carries TRBV20-1 and TRBJ1-1; D perhaps matches TRBD1 (5 bases). Trimming took off 0 bases at V and 6 bases at J, with 17 bases between the two ends. Per the germline V gene, CDR1 is DFQATT and CDR2 is SNEGSKA (reference sequence). This CDR3 region has 15 residues. In DNA, the CDR3 is TGCAGTGCTAGAGATGGGGCAGGGCGAGGCGCTGAAGCTTTCTTT. It is translated as CSARDGAGRGAEAFF.

This clonotype was found many times. This chain links TRBV4-3 with TRBJ2-2; TRBD2 matches at 12 bases. The ends lost 2 bases at V and 6 bases at J; junction bases unmatched: 4. The CDR3 runs to 16 residues. Germline V gene sequence: CDR1 LGHNA, CDR2 YSLEER. The CDR3 DNA is TGCGCCAGCAGCCAACTAGCGGGAGGGCATGCCGGGGAGCTGTTTTTT. Amino acid sequence: CASSQLAGGHAGELFF.

This clonotype was found many times. The rearrangement links TRBV5-1 to TRBJ2-7; 7 nucleotides agree with TRBD1. The CDR3 length is 14 residues. Germline V gives CDR1 SGHRS, CDR2 YFSETQ. Trimming at V came to 7 bases and at J to 3 bases, leaving 10 bases not matched to a gene. DNA of the CDR3: TGCGCCAGCCGTTACGGGGACAGCCTCTACGAGCAGTACTTC. Translation gives CASRYGDSLYEQYF.

This sequence joins TRBV5-1 and TRBJ2-7; D remains unclear. V lost 5 bases to trimming and J lost 2 bases, with 5 bases between them. This CDR3 region has 11 residues. Germline loops: CDR1 SGHRS, CDR2 YFSETQ. Written as DNA, the CDR3 is TGCGCCAGCAGTTCCACCTACGAGCAGTACTTC. It translates to CASSSTYEQYF. Filled out from reference TRBV5-1 and TRBJ2-7, the complete variable domain reads KAGVTQTPRYLIKTRGQQVTLSCSPISGHRSVSWYQQTPGQGLQFLFEYFSETQRNKGNFPGRFSGRQFSNSRSEMNVSTLELGDSALYLCASSSTYEQYFGPGTRLTVT.

Ten or more counts support this clonotype. The chain is built from TRBV3-1 and TRBJ2-7; no reliable D call. V dropped 0 bases and J dropped 3 bases, with 6 bases sitting between them. This CDR3 has 13 amino acids. The germline gives CDR1 LGHDT, CDR2 YNNKEL (reference sequence). CDR3 DNA: TGTGCCAGCAGCCAAGAAACCGGCTACGAGCAGTACTTC. Translation: CASSQETGYEQYF.

This clonotype was observed at least ten times. The rearrangement uses TRBV5-5 and TRBJ2-3; the D is unclear. The CDR3 covers 12 residues. CDR1 SGHKS and CDR2 YYEKEE come from the germline V gene (reference sequence). Trimming took 3 bases from V and 5 from J, leaving 7 bases between them. In nucleotides, the CDR3 is TGTGCCAGCAGCTCCTGGGGAGATACGCAGTATTTT. Residues: CASSSWGDTQYF.

As concerns this clonotype: This clone may be a read error of a much larger clone one base away. This chain links TRBV10-3 with TRBJ2-5; weak D call: TRBD1 (5 bases). Trimming shortened V by 0 bases and J by 2 bases, and 7 bases separated the two germline ends. This CDR3 is 14 amino acids long. The germline V gene has CDR1 ENHRY and CDR2 SYGVKD. The CDR3: CAISESRQQETQYF. The CDR3 DNA is TGTGCCATCAGTGAGTCGAGACAGCAAGAGACCCAGTACTTC.

The V and J genes are TRBV11-2 and TRBJ2-1; the D gene is possibly TRBD1 (6 bases). Germline-derived CDR1 and CDR2 are SGHAT and FQNNGV. The CDR3 runs 14 residues. Trimming removed 3 bases at V and 3 bases at J, with 9 bases between. CDR3 coding DNA: TGTGCCAGCAGCTTTAAGGACAGCTACAATGAGCAGTTCTTC. Protein: CASSFKDSYNEQFF.

This clonotype was seen ten or more times. The V and J genes are TRBV20-1 and TRBJ1-3; D uncertain. This CDR3 contains 13 residues. CDR1 and CDR2 (germline): DFQATT, SNEGSKA (reference sequence). Deletions cut 4 bases from V and 0 bases from J, with 7 bases between. The CDR3 is CSATVSSGNTIYF. CDR3 in DNA: TGCAGTGCTACCGTAAGCTCTGGAAACACCATATATTTT.

As to this clonotype: A read error is possible here, since a much larger clone lies one base away. The V and J genes are TRBV25-1 and TRBJ2-3; D uncertain. This CDR3 has 12 amino acids. CDR1 and CDR2 from the germline V gene are MGHDK and SYGVNS. Trimming removed 3 bases from V and 4 bases from J, with 5 bases in between. CDR3 residues: CASSDSSDTQYF. As DNA, the CDR3 is TGTGCCAGCAGTGACTCCTCAGATACGCAGTATTTT. Full variable domain (outside the CDR3, taken from reference TRBV25-1 and TRBJ2-3): EADIYQTPRYLVIGTGKKITLECSQTMGHDKMYWYQQDPGMELHLIHYSYGVNSTEKGDLSSESTVSRIRTEHFPLTLESARPSHTSQYLCASSDSSDTQYFGPGTRLTVL.

As for this clonotype: The junction and the germline gene differ at one end; a read error may be behind it. V and J are TRBV15 and TRBJ2-1; tentative D call: TRBD2 (6 bases). The CDR3 is 17 amino acids. Germline assignment: CDR1 LNHNV and CDR2 YYDKDF (reference sequence). The CDR3 loop reads CATTRGGAALSYNEQFF. As DNA, the CDR3 is TGTGCCACCACCAGAGGAGGGGCGGCACTCTCCTACAATGAGCAGTTCTTC.

In its sample, this clonotype was seen once. Given a much more abundant clone one base away, this may be a read error. The rearrangement uses TRBV12-3 or TRBV12-4 and TRBJ2-7; D not resolved. Trimming removed 6 bases at V and 5 bases at J, with 11 bases between. The CDR3 runs to 12 residues. The CDR3 reads CASSQALNEQYF. The CDR3 nucleotides read TGTGCCAGCAGCCAGGCATTGAACGAGCAGTACTTC.

This clonotype was counted at least ten times. The CDR3 region is CATAPGLRKEQYF. CDR3 sequence (DNA): TGTGCCACCGCCCCGGGACTAAGAAAGGAGCAGTACTTC. The chain combines TRBV10-3 with TRBJ2-7; 7 positions match TRBD2. This CDR3 region has 13 residues. Germline CDR1 and CDR2: ENHRY and SYGVKD. V lost 10 bases and J lost 7; bases outside the gene matches: 13.

This clonotype came up once. A much larger clone differs by one base, so this may be a read error. The gene calls are TRBV7-2 and TRBJ2-2; tentative D call: TRBD2 (6 bases). Germline V gene lookup returns CDR1 SGHTA and CDR2 FQGNSA. This CDR3 is built from 16 residues. The CDR3 DNA is TGTGCCATCAGCTTCACCCGACTCCGGGGGACCGGGGAGCTGTTTTTT. This sequence encodes CAISFTRLRGTGELFF.

This clonotype came up many times. This chain's CDR3 is CATDRVNNEQYF. As DNA, the CDR3 is TGTGCCACCGACAGGGTGAACAACGAGCAGTACTTC. This chain joins TRBV24-1 and TRBJ2-7, with TRBD1 matching 7 bases. After removal of 9 bases from V and 5 bases from J, the junction contained 6 bases not matched to a gene. CDR1 and CDR2 (germline): KGHDR, SFDVKD. This CDR3 region has 12 residues.

J is TRBJ1-2 and V is TRBV10-1; tentative D call: TRBD1 (5 bases). Deletions cut 6 bases from V and 8 bases from J, with 19 bases between. Germline CDR1 reads WNHNN; CDR2 reads SYGVQD (reference sequence). This CDR3 has 14 residues. CDR3 protein: CASRARVRGCGYTF. The CDR3 DNA reads TGCGCCAGCAGAGCGAGGGTCCGGGGCTGCGGCTACACCTTC.